The 14 T cell receptor beta chains given below trace back to one sample, sequenced in a study of T cell changes during pregnancy in multiple sclerosis. The repertoire was sequenced with immunoSEQ multiplex PCR; TCRdb's copy has only in-frame clones and lacks some. This table has about 16,000 clones, approximately 95% appearing once. Sequenced here: peripheral blood, sampled in the third trimester of pregnancy. The source is a female donor with multiple sclerosis, enrolled in a pregnancy study.

This chain uses TRBV15 with TRBJ2-2; TRBD1 matches at 7 bases. CDR3 size: 17 residues. The trim removed 5 bases at V and 4 bases at J, leaving 13 bases unmatched. Per germline, CDR1 LNHNV and CDR2 YYDKDF (reference sequence). This chain's CDR3 is CATSGTAPGVGTGELFF. The CDR3 bases are TGTGCCACCAGCGGGACAGCTCCCGGTGTCGGCACCGGGGAGCTGTTTTTT.

This clone occurred a few times. The rearrangement uses TRBV11-2 and TRBJ1-3; TRBD1 aligns across 7 bases. V lost 5 bases, J lost 2 bases, and 6 bases stayed unmatched. CDR3 size: 15 residues. The germline CDR1 and CDR2 sequences are SGHAT and FQNNGV. The CDR3 spells CASSVRGQAGNTIYF. As DNA, the CDR3 is TGTGCCAGCAGCGTTAGGGGGCAAGCTGGAAACACCATATATTTT.

The chain couples TRBV6-1 to TRBJ1-1; 7 bases agree with TRBD1. Losses at the gene ends were 3 bases for V and 1 base for J; bases not matched to a gene: 2. The CDR3 totals 14 residues. The germline V gene encodes CDR1 MNHNS and CDR2 SASEGT. The CDR3 sequence: CASSDQGGNTEAFF. The CDR3 DNA is TGTGCCAGCAGTGACCAGGGGGGGAACACTGAAGCTTTCTTT.

The chain recombines TRBV28 with TRBJ2-1, with 8 bases fitting TRBD2. The CDR3 is made up of 11 amino acids. Looked up from germline, CDR1 is MDHEN and CDR2 is SYDVKM. The junction had 9 bases not matched to a gene; V was cut back by 7 bases and J by 16 bases. CDR3: CASTTGTRCFF. The CDR3 bases are TGTGCCAGCACAACCGGGACTAGATGCTTCTTC. The variable domain in full, with the rest retrieved from reference TRBV28 and TRBJ2-1, is DVKVTQSSRYLVKRTGEKVFLECVQDMDHENMFWYRQDPGLGLRLIYFSYDVKMKEKGDIPEGYSVSREKKERFSLILESASTNQTSMYLCASTTGTRCFFGPGTRLTVL.

The CDR3 DNA reads TGTGCCAGCAGCTTAGGAGCGACGGCTGGCACTGAAGCTTTCTTT. Translating gives CASSLGATAGTEAFF. The chain couples TRBV11-2 to TRBJ1-1; no clear D gene. CDR3 size: 15 residues. Trimming cost V 1 base and J 4 bases, with 13 bases left between them. Germline V CDR1 and CDR2: SGHAT, FQNNGV. Full variable domain (rest looked up from reference TRBV11-2 and TRBJ1-1): EAGVAQSPRYKIIEKRQSVAFWCNPISGHATLYWYQQILGQGPKLLIQFQNNGVVDDSQLPKDRFSAERLKGVDSTLKIQPAKLEDSAVYLCASSLGATAGTEAFFGQGTRLTVV.

The chain is built from TRBV18 and TRBJ1-2; perhaps TRBD1 as D (6 bases). The germline V gene encodes CDR1 KGHSH and CDR2 LQKENI. The germline V and J ends were trimmed by 5 bases and 6 bases, with 16 bases remaining between them. The CDR3 spans 14 residues. This CDR3 reads CASSALGGADGYTF. DNA for the CDR3: TGTGCCAGCTCAGCCCTAGGGGGGGCTGATGGCTACACCTTC.

The V gene is TRBV11-2, the J gene TRBJ2-5; 8 bases are a match to TRBD1. CDR3 length equals 18 residues. Losses at the gene ends were 0 bases for V and 3 bases for J; bases not matched to a gene: 12. The germline V gene has CDR1 SGHAT and CDR2 FQNNGV. The CDR3 DNA reads TGTGCCAGCAGCTTAGATCCATTTGGCAGGGGGCAGGAAGAGACCCAGTACTTC. Translating gives CASSLDPFGRGQEETQYF. The full variable domain, rest sourced from reference TRBV11-2 and TRBJ2-5, is EAGVAQSPRYKIIEKRQSVAFWCNPISGHATLYWYQQILGQGPKLLIQFQNNGVVDDSQLPKDRFSAERLKGVDSTLKIQPAKLEDSAVYLCASSLDPFGRGQEETQYFGPGTRLLVL.

The V call is TRBV27, the J call TRBJ2-2; a possible D gene is TRBD1 (6 bases). This CDR3 has 16 amino acids. Between the trimmed V and J ends, which lost 5 bases and 5 bases, there was a span of 18 bases. From germline, CDR1 is MNHEY and CDR2 SMNVEV (reference sequence). CDR3 residues: CASSPTNRVGTGELFF. The CDR3 bases are TGTGCCAGCAGTCCGACAAACAGGGTGGGGACCGGGGAGCTGTTTTTT.

V usage is TRBV18 and J usage is TRBJ1-4; no definite D call. The CDR3 runs to 14 residues. Germline V gives CDR1 KGHSH, CDR2 LQKENI. The V end lost 5 bases, the J end lost 8 bases, and 15 bases lay between the germline ends. Here the CDR3 reads CASSASTSGEKLFF. CDR3 coding DNA: TGTGCCAGCTCAGCGTCGACCTCGGGGGAAAAACTGTTTTTT.

This clone was recorded only once. The chain combines TRBV12-5 with TRBJ2-1; 7 bases match TRBD2. Losses at the gene ends were 2 bases for V and 5 bases for J; bases not matched to a gene: 12. The CDR3 contains 17 residues. Germline loops: CDR1 LGHNT, CDR2 FRNRAP. CDR3 sequence reads: CASGLTPRLADNNEQFF. CDR3 bases: TGTGCTAGTGGTTTGACCCCGCGGCTAGCGGATAACAATGAGCAGTTCTTC.

This chain connects TRBV19 to TRBJ2-1, with 10 bases that match TRBD2. Unmatched junction bases numbered 13, after V lost 6 bases and J lost 11 bases. The CDR3 is 15 residues long. Looked up from germline, CDR1 is LNHDA and CDR2 is SQIVND (reference sequence). The CDR3 sequence: CASRISGGPYTKQFF. The CDR3, as DNA: TGTGCCAGTAGAATTAGCGGGGGGCCTTATACGAAGCAGTTCTTC.

This clone was seen once. The gene calls are TRBV6-5 and TRBJ2-5; D is perhaps TRBD1 (7 bases). Per the germline V gene, CDR1 is MNHEY and CDR2 is SVGAGI. This CDR3 has 15 residues. V was shortened by 6 bases and J by 4 bases, with 18 bases between the two germline ends. CDR3 nucleotide sequence: TGTGCCAGCAGCGCGGGGACAGCGTCCCGAGAGACCCAGTACTTC. Translating it yields CASSAGTASRETQYF.

The genes are TRBV2 and TRBJ2-1, with 9 bases matching TRBD2. Germline loops: CDR1 SNHLY, CDR2 FYNNEI. V dropped 9 bases and J dropped 0; count of bases not matched to a gene: 3. The CDR3 is 14 amino acids. CDR3 sequence (DNA): TGTGCCAGGGGTAGCGGGAGCTCCTACAATGAGCAGTTCTTC. This sequence encodes CARGSGSSYNEQFF.

The rearrangement links TRBV2 to TRBJ1-1; D is uncertain. The CDR3 sequence is 13 residues long. Germline V CDR1 and CDR2: SNHLY, FYNNEI. V was pared by 8 bases and J by 0 bases, with 10 bases between. CDR3 in DNA: TGTGCCAGCCGGGTTTACATGAACACTGAAGCTTTCTTT. It codes for CASRVYMNTEAFF.